These 21 T cell receptor beta chains came from one sample sequenced in a study of early T cells in non-severe SARS-CoV-2 infection. From the 5' RACE reads, TCRdb called clonotypes with MiXCR, one entry per CDR3 protein. Of approximately 69,000 distinct CDR3 sequences detected, roughly 12% appear once; the ten largest clones hold 5% to 8%. Sequencing used whole blood. These receptors were obtained from an adult who was a healthcare worker with PCR-confirmed SARS-CoV-2 infection or an uninfected control (not recorded which).

This clonotype was observed many times. This rearrangement joins TRBV18 to TRBJ2-1, with 12 positions matching TRBD2. Germline CDR1 KGHSH, CDR2 LQKENI. This CDR3 spans 16 amino acids. V lost 3 bases and J lost 0; bases outside the gene matches: 0. CDR3 loop: CASSPTSGGSYNEQFF. The CDR3 coding sequence is TGTGCCAGCTCACCGACTAGCGGGGGCTCCTACAATGAGCAGTTCTTC. The full variable domain, completed using reference TRBV18 and TRBJ2-1, is NAGVMQNPRHLVRRRGQEARLRCSPMKGHSHVYWYRQLPEEGLKFMVYLQKENIIDESGMPKERFSAEFPKEGPSILRIQQVVRGDSAAYFCASSPTSGGSYNEQFFGPGTRLTVL.

This clonotype was counted ten times or more. This sequence joins TRBV30 and TRBJ2-5, with D perhaps TRBD2 (5 bases). CDR3 length: 15 residues. CDR1 is GTSNPN and CDR2 is SVGIG in the germline V gene (reference sequence). Trimming took 3 bases from V and 4 from J, leaving 18 bases between them. CDR3 sequence (DNA): TGTGCCTGGAGGTGGAAGTTTTTGGGGAGAGAGACCCAGTACTTC. Protein product: CAWRWKFLGRETQYF.

The table lists this clonotype with a few counts. The chain combines TRBV13 with TRBJ2-1; perhaps TRBD2 as D (6 bases). The V end lost 1 base, the J end lost 6 bases, and 13 bases lay between the germline ends. The CDR3 sequence is 15 residues long. Germline-derived CDR1 and CDR2 are PRHDT and FYEKMQ (reference sequence). Written as DNA, the CDR3 is TGTGCCAGCAGCTTAGTGGGGACTCCCTCCAATGAGCAGTTCTTC. This sequence encodes CASSLVGTPSNEQFF.

The table lists this clonotype with a few counts. The CDR3 loop reads CASNPGQGALVYEQYF. Here the CDR3 DNA reads TGTGCCAGCAACCCGGGACAGGGGGCTTTGGTCTACGAGCAGTACTTC. This chain joins TRBV9 and TRBJ2-7; TRBD1 matches at 12 bases. The junction had 10 bases not matched to a gene; V was cut back by 6 bases and J by 3 bases. There are 16 residues in the CDR3. Germline lookup yields CDR1 SGDLS and CDR2 YYNGEE.

This clonotype was seen a few times. The chain has TRBV6-1 and TRBJ2-7, with no clear D. The germline gives CDR1 MNHNS, CDR2 SASEGT. This CDR3 is 13 amino acids long. With 2 bases removed from V and 11 bases from J, the gap between germline ends came to 16 bases. In DNA, the CDR3 is TGTGCCAGCAGTGAAAGTGAAGGCACAACGGAGTACTTC. As protein: CASSESEGTTEYF.

This clonotype was seen at least ten times. The chain joins TRBV5-4 to TRBJ1-1; D is undetermined. V was pared by 0 bases and J by 1 base, with 4 bases between. Germline V gene data show CDR1 as SGHNT and CDR2 as YYREEE (reference sequence). This CDR3 has 13 amino acids. CDR3 in DNA: TGTGCCAGCAGCTTGGGCCCGAACACTGAAGCTTTCTTT. Amino acids: CASSLGPNTEAFF.

This clonotype was seen a few times. The V and J genes are TRBV29-1 and TRBJ1-1, with unresolved D. V gave up 7 bases and J gave up 7 bases, with 13 bases separating them. From germline, CDR1 is SQVTM and CDR2 ANQGSEA. The CDR3 sequence is 11 residues long. The CDR3 is CSAYPGSEAFF. The CDR3 region has the DNA TGCAGCGCCTACCCCGGTAGTGAAGCTTTCTTT.

Many counts were recorded for this clonotype. The chain combines TRBV12-3 or TRBV12-4 with TRBJ2-1, with 8 bases lining up with TRBD2. The CDR3 spans 17 residues. J lost 4 bases, V lost 3 bases, and 11 bases had no gene match. The CDR3 DNA sequence: TGTGCCAGCAGTTTTTGGATTGGCGGGAGGACGTACAATGAGCAGTTCTTC. It encodes CASSFWIGGRTYNEQFF.

This clonotype was picked up many times. The V and J genes are TRBV3-1 and TRBJ1-5; D not resolved. Germline V lookup: CDR1 LGHDT, CDR2 YNNKEL (reference sequence). V was pared by 4 bases and J by 7 bases, with 11 bases between. The CDR3 totals 13 residues. The CDR3, as DNA: TGTGCCAGCAGCCTCGTGGGTGGCCAGCCCCAGCATTTT. The encoded protein is CASSLVGGQPQHF.

Many counts were recorded for this clonotype. The chain links TRBV7-2 to TRBJ2-7, with a weak D call TRBD2 (5 bases). Trimming left V 3 bases short and J 6 bases short, with 6 bases between. In germline, CDR1 is SGHTA, CDR2 FQGNSA. This CDR3 spans 11 amino acids. CDR3 in amino acids: CASSFGSEQYF. The CDR3 nucleotides are TGTGCCAGCAGCTTTGGGAGCGAGCAGTACTTC.

The rearrangement links TRBV15 to TRBJ2-5; D may correspond to TRBD1 or TRBD2 (5 bases each). CDR3 size: 13 residues. The germline V gene encodes CDR1 LNHNV and CDR2 YYDKDF (reference sequence). Trimming left V 3 bases short and J 0 bases short, with 5 bases between. Here the CDR3 reads CATSRGDQETQYF. The CDR3 nucleotides read TGTGCCACCAGCAGGGGGGACCAAGAGACCCAGTACTTC.

The J gene is TRBJ2-3, the V gene TRBV7-3; D gene uncertain. V gave up 1 base and J gave up 2 bases, with 7 bases separating them. Germline CDR1 and CDR2: SGHTA and FQGTGA. There are 14 residues in the CDR3. As DNA, the CDR3 is TGTGCCAGCAGCTTAAGCCCAGCCACAGATACGCAGTATTTT. This encodes CASSLSPATDTQYF.

This rearrangement joins TRBV18 to TRBJ2-7; D gene ambiguous. The CDR3 has 14 residues. Germline V gives CDR1 KGHSH, CDR2 LQKENI. V lost 3 bases and J lost 0, with 9 bases in between. For the CDR3, the DNA is TGTGCCAGCTCACCGGGCAGCAGCTCCTACGAGCAGTACTTC. The encoded protein is CASSPGSSSYEQYF.

V is TRBV25-1 and J is TRBJ2-7, with D possibly being TRBD1 (6 bases). Germline V gene lookup returns CDR1 MGHDK and CDR2 SYGVNS. Deletions cut 11 bases from V and 0 bases from J, with 11 bases between. The CDR3 is made up of 12 amino acids. The CDR3 loop is CAVQQGSYEQYF. The CDR3 nucleotides are TGTGCCGTCCAACAGGGCTCCTACGAGCAGTACTTC.

The chain is built from TRBV6-6 and TRBJ1-5; maybe TRBD1 (5 bases). From germline, CDR1 is MNHNY and CDR2 SVGAGI (reference sequence). The CDR3 is made up of 16 amino acids. The V and J ends lost 6 bases and 6 bases respectively, with 21 bases between them. The DNA for the CDR3 is TGTGCCAGCAGCCGGTACTTGGGCAGGGAGGTTCAGCCCCAGCATTTT. Amino acids: CASSRYLGREVQPQHF.

This clonotype was observed many times. One end of the junction fails to match germline, which may point to a read error. CDR3 in DNA: TGCGCCAGCAGCTTGGACAGGGCGTCCTACGAGCAGTACTTC. Protein: CASSLDRASYEQYF. The V and J genes are TRBV11-2 and TRBJ2-7; 8 bases agree with TRBD1. Germline CDR1 is SGHAT and CDR2 is FQNNGV. There are 14 residues in the CDR3.

This clonotype was seen repeatedly, ten times or more. This sequence joins TRBV7-9 and TRBJ2-1; D not resolved. The V end lost 1 base, the J end lost 3 bases, and 4 bases lay between the germline ends. The CDR3 is 13 residues long. Germline V gene lookup returns CDR1 SEHNR and CDR2 FQNEAQ (reference sequence). The CDR3 DNA is TGTGCCAGCAGCTTAGAACTCTACAATGAGCAGTTCTTC. Residues: CASSLELYNEQFF.

This clonotype was detected many times. The V and J genes are TRBV3-1 and TRBJ2-3; D unresolved. Trimming cost V 3 bases and J 6 bases, with 13 bases left between them. CDR1 is LGHDT, CDR2 YNNKEL, per germline (reference sequence). The CDR3 contains 14 residues. The CDR3 sequence is CASSHSSSPDTQYF. In DNA, the CDR3 is TGTGCCAGCAGCCACTCCTCTTCCCCGGATACGCAGTATTTT.

The rearrangement links TRBV9 to TRBJ2-1, with D perhaps TRBD1 (5 bases). Germline V CDR1 and CDR2: SGDLS, YYNGEE. V lost 4 bases to trimming and J lost 0 bases, with 11 bases between them. The CDR3 contains 15 residues. The CDR3 protein is CASSLDTGSYNEQFF. Here the CDR3 DNA reads TGTGCCAGCAGCCTGGACACGGGCTCCTACAATGAGCAGTTCTTC.

This clonotype was observed a handful of times. This rearrangement joins TRBV3-1 to TRBJ2-2, with a tentative D call TRBD1 (5 bases). Germline assignment: CDR1 LGHDT and CDR2 YNNKEL (reference sequence). The CDR3 loop spans 15 amino acids. Trimming cost V 7 bases and J 4 bases, with 16 bases left between them. The CDR3 DNA follows: TGTGCCAGCACCCATACAGGAACTTCCACCGGGGAGCTGTTTTTT. Translating gives CASTHTGTSTGELFF.

With respect to this clonotype: At one of its ends the junction is not consistent with the germline gene, which may arise from a read error. The V gene is TRBV19, the J gene TRBJ1-1; 8 nucleotides match TRBD1. CDR3 length: 13 amino acids. Germline loops: CDR1 LNHDA, CDR2 SQIVND (reference sequence). The CDR3 spells CASSVWGQAGYVF. CDR3 nucleotides: TGTGCCAGTAGCGTATGGGGACAGGCGGGTTATGTTTTT.